The 32 T cell receptor beta chains below come from one sample, sequenced in a study of blood T cells in healthy people across ages (dated by TCRdb to between 2015 and 2016). The library was built by means of 5' RACE. The sequencer listed for this sample is Illumina HiSeq 2500. A second roughly 7 to 12 cycle PCR used a sample-barcoded 5' primer and a J-beta primer mix. Starting from the raw public reads, TCRdb applied fastp trimming at Q25, assembled clones with MiXCR and retained in-frame beta chains. All rows with the same CDR3 protein become a single entry with the most common DNA and genes. The sample has over 1.5 million distinct CDR3 sequences on record, about 50% of them singletons. The ten largest clones take up approximately 2.1% of the sample. Sequenced material: blood. The receptor set was obtained from a woman aged 40 to 50 in good health.

The chain carries TRBV5-6 and TRBJ1-2; possibly TRBD1 for D (5 bases). This CDR3 has 13 residues. Germline V lookup: CDR1 SGHDT, CDR2 YYEEEE. V shed 6 bases and J shed 2 bases, with 11 bases lying between them. The CDR3 is CASNHRQNYGYTF. CDR3 bases: TGTGCCAGCAACCACCGACAGAACTATGGCTACACCTTC.

The chain joins TRBV29-1 to TRBJ2-1, with D perhaps matching TRBD2 (5 bases). The length of the CDR3 is 14 residues. The V gene lost 8 bases and the J gene lost 1 base, with 15 bases spanning the gap. Germline V lookup: CDR1 SQVTM, CDR2 ANQGSEA. The CDR3 bases are TGCAGCTTTACCAGGAGCGGTTCCTACAATGAGCAGTTCTTC. The encoded protein is CSFTRSGSYNEQFF.

Only a few counts were recorded for this clonotype. The CDR3 nucleotides are TGTGCCAGCAGAGAGGACAGGGCCTATTTAGACAATGAGCAGTTCTTC. Its protein product is CASREDRAYLDNEQFF. This sequence joins TRBV6-2 or TRBV6-3 and TRBJ2-1, with 8 bases fitting TRBD1. This CDR3 comprises 16 residues. Germline CDR1 and CDR2: MNHEY and SVGEGT. Unmatched junction bases numbered 12, after V lost 6 bases and J lost 5 bases.

The chain uses TRBV5-1 and TRBJ2-7; 8 bases line up with TRBD1. Germline loops: CDR1 SGHRS, CDR2 YFSETQ. The CDR3 spans 15 residues. The junction had 9 bases not matched to a gene; V was cut back by 3 bases and J by 4 bases. The CDR3 DNA reads TGCGCCAGCAGCTGGCGGACAGGGACGGTTTACGAGCAGTACTTC. This sequence encodes CASSWRTGTVYEQYF.

The J gene is TRBJ1-2, the V gene TRBV9; D is uncertain. This CDR3 is 15 amino acids long. Germline V CDR1 and CDR2: SGDLS, YYNGEE. Trimming stripped 0 bases from V and 6 bases from J, with 15 bases between. DNA of the CDR3: TGTGCCAGCAGCGTAGCGGGCACGTTTGGCCATGGCTACACCTTC. Protein product: CASSVAGTFGHGYTF.

This clonotype was recorded a few times. The chain links TRBV7-2 to TRBJ1-1; D is undetermined. The CDR3 is 15 residues long. Trimming stripped 1 base from V and 1 base from J, with 10 bases between. Germline V CDR1 and CDR2: SGHTA, FQGNSA. CDR3 DNA sequence: TGTGCCAGCAGCTTAGTCACACTATCGAACACTGAAGCTTTCTTT. Translation: CASSLVTLSNTEAFF.

The chain carries TRBV28 and TRBJ1-6; 12 bases line up with TRBD1. Per germline, CDR1 MDHEN and CDR2 SYDVKM. V dropped 5 bases and J dropped 9; count of bases not matched to a gene: 14. The CDR3 extends over 18 amino acids. CDR3 coding DNA: TGTGCCAGCAGTGGGACCGGGACAGGGGGCCGACGTGGTTCACCCCTCCACTTT. It yields the protein CASSGTGTGGRRGSPLHF.

V gene TRBV20-1 combines with J gene TRBJ2-1; 7 bases agree with TRBD1. The V gene end was trimmed by 3 bases and the J gene end by 9 bases; junction bases not matched to a gene: 11. Germline CDR1 DFQATT, CDR2 SNEGSKA (reference sequence). The CDR3 is 14 residues long. CDR3 in DNA: TGCAGTGCTAGGCTCGACAGGGTTCAGGGTGAGCAGTTCTTC. It encodes CSARLDRVQGEQFF.

The chain has TRBV7-8 and TRBJ1-2; perhaps TRBD1 as D (5 bases). There are 16 residues in the CDR3. Between the trimmed V and J ends, which lost 5 bases and 7 bases, there was a span of 23 bases. Germline CDR1 and CDR2: SGHVS and FQNEAQ. The CDR3 region has the DNA TGTGCCAGCAGCCCACTCCGGGACCGCCTCCCGGGTGGCTACACCTTC. Residues: CASSPLRDRLPGGYTF.

The V and J genes are TRBV20-1 and TRBJ2-7, with 7 bases matching TRBD1. This CDR3 contains 12 residues. Germline V CDR1 and CDR2: DFQATT, SNEGSKA (reference sequence). With V trimmed by 6 bases and J by 2 bases, 4 bases remained unmatched. The CDR3 loop is CSALGQAYEQYF. CDR3 DNA sequence: TGCAGTGCCCTCGGACAGGCCTACGAGCAGTACTTC.

This clonotype was seen only a few times. The chain links TRBV24-1 to TRBJ2-3; 9 nucleotides align to TRBD1. Germline V CDR1 and CDR2: KGHDR, SFDVKD. The CDR3 runs to 15 residues. The ends lost 9 bases at V and 6 bases at J; junction bases unmatched: 12. The CDR3 DNA reads as TGTGCCACCGGGGAGGACAGGGGCCTATTGGATACGCAGTATTTT. This encodes CATGEDRGLLDTQYF.

This clonotype was seen a few times. The rearrangement joins TRBV4-1 to TRBJ2-5; D is perhaps TRBD2 (6 bases). CDR1 and CDR2 from the germline V gene are MGHRA and YSYEKL. Between the trimmed V and J ends, which lost 1 base and 3 bases, there was a span of 15 bases. The CDR3 is 16 residues long. The CDR3 loop reads CASSQGPGTLKETQYF. CDR3 sequence (DNA): TGCGCCAGCAGCCAAGGTCCCGGGACTTTGAAAGAGACCCAGTACTTC.

The V and J genes are TRBV20-1 and TRBJ2-3; tentative D call: TRBD1 (5 bases). Germline lookup yields CDR1 DFQATT and CDR2 SNEGSKA (reference sequence). V was trimmed by 0 bases and J by 0 bases, leaving 10 bases between them. The CDR3 covers 15 residues. CDR3 DNA: TGCAGTGCTAGAGAGACAGCTACTAGCACAGATACGCAGTATTTT. This codes for CSARETATSTDTQYF.

The CDR3 protein is CASSFWRGSGTDTQYF. CDR3 DNA: TGTGCCAGCAGTTTCTGGCGGGGGTCGGGCACAGATACGCAGTATTTT. The V call is TRBV28, the J call TRBJ2-3; 7 bases match TRBD2. The CDR3 totals 16 residues. V trimming: 3 bases; J trimming: 1 base; junction bases outside the gene matches: 7. Germline V gives CDR1 MDHEN, CDR2 SYDVKM.

This chain links TRBV6-5 with TRBJ2-1, with a weak D call TRBD1 (7 bases). V lost 6 bases to trimming and J lost 15 bases, with 30 bases between them. The CDR3 is 16 amino acids. CDR1 and CDR2 from the germline V gene are MNHEY and SVGAGI. This CDR3 is CASSPRSQGGSGIGFF. The CDR3, as DNA: TGTGCCAGCAGCCCAAGGTCTCAGGGGGGATCTGGGATCGGGTTCTTC.

This sequence joins TRBV6-2 or TRBV6-3 and TRBJ2-7; perhaps D is TRBD1 or TRBD2 (6 bases each). The CDR3 covers 15 residues. CDR1 is MNHEY and CDR2 is SVGEGT in the germline V gene. Trimming pared 4 bases from V and 4 bases from J, leaving 17 bases between. This CDR3 reads CASSSGGQPDYEQYF. The CDR3 bases are TGTGCCAGCAGTTCCGGGGGACAACCAGATTACGAGCAGTACTTC.

The rearrangement links TRBV14 to TRBJ1-6, with no clear D. Germline CDR1 is SGHDN and CDR2 is FVKESK. This CDR3 is 14 amino acids long. Trimming took off 0 bases at V and 7 bases at J, with 7 bases between the two ends. DNA of the CDR3: TGTGCCAGCAGCCAAGAGGACCGAAATTCACCCCTCCACTTT. This codes for CASSQEDRNSPLHF.

The chain has TRBV27 and TRBJ1-1; 7 positions match TRBD1. The CDR3 is 13 amino acids. V gave up 0 bases and J gave up 11 bases; unmatched junction bases: 6. The V gene's germline CDR1 is MNHEY and CDR2 SMNVEV (reference sequence). CDR3 amino acids: CASSLSRPGGAFF. CDR3 coding DNA: TGTGCCAGCAGTTTATCACGCCCAGGGGGTGCTTTCTTT.

The gene calls are TRBV20-1 and TRBJ2-5, with D possibly called TRBD1 or TRBD2 (5 bases each). The CDR3 has 18 residues. CDR1 is DFQATT, CDR2 SNEGSKA, per germline (reference sequence). The V end was cut by 2 bases, the J end by 2 bases, with 24 bases between. The CDR3 DNA sequence: TGCAGTGCTAGATCTCACCTTGGGGGTCCCCGGAGACAAGAGACCCAGTACTTC. This codes for CSARSHLGGPRRQETQYF.

This chain uses TRBV20-1 with TRBJ2-2, with TRBD2 matching over 10 bases. The CDR3 length is 14 residues. Germline V gene sequence: CDR1 DFQATT, CDR2 SNEGSKA (reference sequence). Germline trimming cut 5 bases from V and 1 base from J; bases unmatched to any gene: 1. The CDR3 region has the DNA TGCAGTGCTTCTAGCGGGGGGAACACCGGGGAGCTGTTTTTT. Translated, it gives CSASSGGNTGELFF.

J is TRBJ2-1 and V is TRBV7-9; 7 bases fit TRBD2. The ends lost 7 bases at V and 4 bases at J; junction bases unmatched: 10. The CDR3 spans 15 residues. Germline CDR1 and CDR2: SEHNR and FQNEAQ (reference sequence). The DNA of the CDR3 is TGTGCCAGCACAATCGGGGCGGGGGTATACAATGAGCAGTTCTTC. Translated: CASTIGAGVYNEQFF.

This clonotype was detected a few times. V is TRBV6-5 and J is TRBJ2-3; 7 positions match TRBD2. V shed 0 bases, J shed 6 bases, and the junction held 15 bases outside the gene matches. Germline loops: CDR1 MNHEY, CDR2 SVGAGI. The CDR3 contains 18 residues. The CDR3 loop is CASSYSDGFGGSGDTQYF. Here the CDR3 DNA reads TGTGCCAGCAGTTACTCGGACGGATTCGGGGGGTCGGGCGATACGCAGTATTTT.

This chain links TRBV7-8 with TRBJ2-3, with D unresolved. Germline V gene sequence: CDR1 SGHVS, CDR2 FQNEAQ. Trimming took off 6 bases at V and 4 bases at J, with 17 bases between the two ends. The CDR3 is 15 amino acids. The CDR3 nucleotides are TGTGCCAGCAGTGGTCCCGGATCTAAATCAGATACGCAGTATTTT. Its protein is CASSGPGSKSDTQYF.

The V gene is TRBV2, the J gene TRBJ2-6; D perhaps matches TRBD1 (6 bases). Looked up from germline, CDR1 is SNHLY and CDR2 is FYNNEI. The CDR3 runs to 13 residues. V lost 10 bases to trimming and J lost 11 bases, with 18 bases between them. The CDR3, as DNA: TGTGCCATCAGCCCACAGGGAGCCGACGTCCTGACTTTC. Translating it yields CAISPQGADVLTF. The full variable domain, in which reference TRBV2 and TRBJ2-6 provide the parts outside the CDR3, is EPEVTQTPSHQVTQMGQEVILRCVPISNHLYFYWYRQILGQKVEFLVSFYNNEISEKSEIFDDQFSVERPDGSNFTLKIRSTKLEDSAMYFCAISPQGADVLTFGAGSRLTVL.

The gene calls are TRBV5-1 and TRBJ2-3; D is perhaps TRBD1 or TRBD2 (5 bases each). The V gene's germline CDR1 is SGHRS and CDR2 YFSETQ. The CDR3 has 14 amino acids. The germline V and J ends were trimmed by 4 bases and 5 bases, with 14 bases remaining between them. The DNA of the CDR3 is TGCGCCAGCAGCCTCGGGACGACCCGAGATACGCAGTATTTT. This encodes CASSLGTTRDTQYF.

The V and J genes are TRBV2 and TRBJ2-1; unclear D gene. Germline CDR1 SNHLY, CDR2 FYNNEI. V was shortened by 6 bases and J by 4 bases, with 13 bases between the two germline ends. This CDR3 spans 14 amino acids. As DNA, the CDR3 is TGTGCCAGCAGGCTAACCCAAGCGTACAATGAGCAGTTCTTC. It is translated as CASRLTQAYNEQFF. Variable domain in full (rest from reference TRBV2 and TRBJ2-1): EPEVTQTPSHQVTQMGQEVILRCVPISNHLYFYWYRQILGQKVEFLVSFYNNEISEKSEIFDDQFSVERPDGSNFTLKIRSTKLEDSAMYFCASRLTQAYNEQFFGPGTRLTVL.

J is TRBJ1-1 and V is TRBV2; the match to TRBD1 covers 7 bases. J gave up 6 bases and V 6 bases, and 7 bases lay outside the gene matches. CDR1 SNHLY and CDR2 FYNNEI come from the germline V gene. CDR3 length: 13 amino acids. DNA for the CDR3: TGTGCCAGCAGGGGGGACAGTATAGCTGAAGCTTTCTTT. Protein: CASRGDSIAEAFF.

This clonotype was counted between two and nine times. The J gene is TRBJ2-4, the V gene TRBV12-3 or TRBV12-4; 10 bases are a match to TRBD2. The V gene end was trimmed by 5 bases and the J gene end by 13 bases; junction bases not matched to a gene: 11. This CDR3 contains 14 residues. The CDR3 loop reads CASSPLLAGREQYF. CDR3 coding DNA: TGTGCCAGCAGTCCATTACTAGCGGGGCGGGAGCAGTACTTC.

This chain joins TRBV7-2 and TRBJ1-2; TRBD1 is a possible D gene (5 bases). The CDR3 length is 14 residues. Germline assignment: CDR1 SGHTA and CDR2 FQGNSA. V lost 2 bases and J lost 8, with 15 bases in between. This CDR3 reads CASSLKREGTGYTF. The CDR3 region has the DNA TGTGCCAGCAGCTTAAAGCGAGAGGGGACCGGCTACACCTTC.

The chain employs TRBV5-6 and TRBJ2-3; 8 bases match TRBD2. The V segment lost 10 bases and the J segment 6 bases; nucleotides outside the gene matches: 7. Germline CDR1 reads SGHDT; CDR2 reads YYEEEE. The CDR3 length is 12 residues. CDR3 in amino acids: CAGKLAADTQYF. CDR3 bases: TGTGCCGGCAAACTAGCGGCGGATACGCAGTATTTT.

This clonotype was recorded a few times. The V and J genes are TRBV4-3 and TRBJ1-6; TRBD1 might be the D (6 bases). CDR1 LGHNA and CDR2 YSLEER come from the germline V gene. V lost 1 base to trimming and J lost 0 bases, with 13 bases between them. The CDR3 length is 18 residues. This CDR3 is CASSQVRGTSSYNSPLHF. In nucleotides, the CDR3 is TGCGCCAGCAGCCAAGTGAGGGGGACGAGCTCCTATAATTCACCCCTCCACTTT.

The chain employs TRBV2 and TRBJ2-1; no reliable D call. Looked up from germline, CDR1 is SNHLY and CDR2 is FYNNEI. The CDR3 spans 13 residues. V gave up 0 bases and J gave up 6 bases, with 6 bases separating them. In DNA form, the CDR3 reads TGTGCCAGCAGTGAAGCGCTGGGCAATGAGCAGTTCTTC. Translation: CASSEALGNEQFF.